This entry features one T cell receptor beta chain sequence. Its cognate antigen is unknown. This record comes from a study of metastatic and nonmetastatic thyroid tumors. Looking at the study overall: Patients with malignant and benign thyroid disease provided blood and tumor or nodule tissue, whose repertoires were compared.

Original analysis: CDR3 differences across clinicopathological groups were used to build a distant-metastasis classifier for papillary thyroid cancer. Through MiXCR, TCRdb re-clonotyped the PCR reads. The V and J calls and clone size come from TCRdb's table, not from the authors' own analysis. The sample consists of 30,000 to 40,000 clones, approximately 34% of them appearing once. CDR3 length equals 13 residues. V lost 5 bases and J lost 3, with 7 bases in between. Looked up from germline, CDR1 is MNHEY and CDR2 is SMNVEV (reference sequence). Nobody among the patients had been given any treatment before thyroid surgery. Whole-study findings and limits: Reported TCR beta diversity, measured in blood and tumor, was significantly higher for malignant thyroid tumors than for benign nodules.

Material for sequencing was tumor tissue. The chain links TRBV27 to TRBJ2-2, with D unclear. This TCR was recovered from a female donor with papillary thyroid cancer or a benign thyroid nodule (not recorded which). Some clones in this sample may be carry-over from other donors' samples. The DNA for the CDR3 is TGTGCCAGCAGTCCCTCGCACACCGGGGAGCTGTTTTTT. Amino acid sequence: CASSPSHTGELFF.